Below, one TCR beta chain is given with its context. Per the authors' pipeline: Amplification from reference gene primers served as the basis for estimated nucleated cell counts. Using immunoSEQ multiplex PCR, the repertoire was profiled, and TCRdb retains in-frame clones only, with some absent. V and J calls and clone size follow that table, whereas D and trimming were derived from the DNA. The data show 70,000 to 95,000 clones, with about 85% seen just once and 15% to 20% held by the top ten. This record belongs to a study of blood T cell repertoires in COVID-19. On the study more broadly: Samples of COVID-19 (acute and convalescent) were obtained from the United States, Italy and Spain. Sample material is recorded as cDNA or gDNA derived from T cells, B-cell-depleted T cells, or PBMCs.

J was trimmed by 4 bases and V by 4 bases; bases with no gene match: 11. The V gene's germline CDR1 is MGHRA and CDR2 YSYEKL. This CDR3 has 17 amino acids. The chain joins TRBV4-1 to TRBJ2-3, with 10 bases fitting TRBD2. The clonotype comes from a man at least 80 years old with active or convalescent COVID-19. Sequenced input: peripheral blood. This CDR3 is CASSPTGLAGESDTQYF. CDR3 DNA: TGCGCCAGCAGCCCCACGGGGCTAGCGGGGGAATCAGATACGCAGTATTTT.